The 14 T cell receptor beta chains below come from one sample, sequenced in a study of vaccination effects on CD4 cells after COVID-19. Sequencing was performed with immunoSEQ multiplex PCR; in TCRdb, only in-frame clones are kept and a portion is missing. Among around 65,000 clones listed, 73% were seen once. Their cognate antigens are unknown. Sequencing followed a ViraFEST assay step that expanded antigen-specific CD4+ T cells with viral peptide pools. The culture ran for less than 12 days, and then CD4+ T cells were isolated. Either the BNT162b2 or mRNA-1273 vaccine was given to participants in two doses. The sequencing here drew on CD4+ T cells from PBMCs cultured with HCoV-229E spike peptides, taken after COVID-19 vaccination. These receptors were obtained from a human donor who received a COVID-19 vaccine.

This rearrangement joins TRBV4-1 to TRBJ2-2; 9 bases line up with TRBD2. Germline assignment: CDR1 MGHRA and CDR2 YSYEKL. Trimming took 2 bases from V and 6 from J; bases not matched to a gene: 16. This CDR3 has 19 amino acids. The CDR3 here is CASSQQPWAGGRFSGELFF. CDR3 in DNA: TGCGCCAGCAGCCAACAACCCTGGGCGGGGGGGCGTTTTTCCGGGGAGCTGTTTTTT.

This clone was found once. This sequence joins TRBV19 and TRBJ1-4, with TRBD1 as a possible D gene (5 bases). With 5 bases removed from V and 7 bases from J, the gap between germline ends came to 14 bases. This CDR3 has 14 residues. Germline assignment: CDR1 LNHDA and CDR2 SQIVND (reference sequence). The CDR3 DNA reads TGTGCCAGTAGTCCCCGGGGGAAGACTGAAAAACTGTTTTTT. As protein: CASSPRGKTEKLFF. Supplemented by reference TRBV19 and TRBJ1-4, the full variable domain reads DGGITQSPKYLFRKEGQNVTLSCEQNLNHDAMYWYRQDPGQGLRLIYYSQIVNDFQKGDIAEGYSVSREKKESFPLTVTSAQKNPTAFYLCASSPRGKTEKLFFGSGTQLSVL.

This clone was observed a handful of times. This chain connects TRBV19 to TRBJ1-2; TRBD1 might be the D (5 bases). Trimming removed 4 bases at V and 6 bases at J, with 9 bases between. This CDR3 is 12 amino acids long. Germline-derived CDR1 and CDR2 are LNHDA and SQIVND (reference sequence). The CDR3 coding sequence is TGTGCCAGTAGTACGCCAGGGAATGGCTACACCTTC. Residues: CASSTPGNGYTF. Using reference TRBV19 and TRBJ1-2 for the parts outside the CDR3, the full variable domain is DGGITQSPKYLFRKEGQNVTLSCEQNLNHDAMYWYRQDPGQGLRLIYYSQIVNDFQKGDIAEGYSVSREKKESFPLTVTSAQKNPTAFYLCASSTPGNGYTFGSGTRLTVV.

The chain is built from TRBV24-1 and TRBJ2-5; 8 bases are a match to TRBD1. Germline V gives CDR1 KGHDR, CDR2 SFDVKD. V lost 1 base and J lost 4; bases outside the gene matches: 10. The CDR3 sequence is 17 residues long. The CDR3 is CATSDFTGAGGGETQYF. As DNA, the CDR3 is TGTGCCACCAGTGATTTTACGGGAGCAGGGGGCGGAGAGACCCAGTACTTC.

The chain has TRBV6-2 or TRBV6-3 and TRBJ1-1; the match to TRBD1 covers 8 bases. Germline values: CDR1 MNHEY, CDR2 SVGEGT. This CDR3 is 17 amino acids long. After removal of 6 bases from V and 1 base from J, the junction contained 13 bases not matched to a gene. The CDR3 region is CASSLHRQGKQNTEAFF. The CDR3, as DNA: TGTGCCAGCAGCCTCCACCGACAGGGGAAACAGAACACTGAAGCTTTCTTT.

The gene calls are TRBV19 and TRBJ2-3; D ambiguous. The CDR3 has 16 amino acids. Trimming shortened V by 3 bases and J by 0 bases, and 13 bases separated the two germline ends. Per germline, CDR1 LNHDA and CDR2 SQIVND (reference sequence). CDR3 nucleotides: TGTGCCAGTAGTATCCGCGGTAGCTCTAGCACAGATACGCAGTATTTT. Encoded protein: CASSIRGSSSTDTQYF.

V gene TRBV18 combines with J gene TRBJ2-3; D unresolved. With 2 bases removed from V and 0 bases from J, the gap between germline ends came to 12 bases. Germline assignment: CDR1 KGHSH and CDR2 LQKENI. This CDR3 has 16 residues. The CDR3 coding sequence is TGTGCCAGCTCACCAACTCGGGCGACGAGCACAGATACGCAGTATTTT. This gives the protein CASSPTRATSTDTQYF.

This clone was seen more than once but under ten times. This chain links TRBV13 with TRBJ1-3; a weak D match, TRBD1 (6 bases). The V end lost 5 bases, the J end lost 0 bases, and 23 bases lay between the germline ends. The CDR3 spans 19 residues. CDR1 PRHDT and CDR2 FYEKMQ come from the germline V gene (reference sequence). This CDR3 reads CASSPKTDRSRFSGNTIYF. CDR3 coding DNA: TGTGCCAGCAGCCCAAAAACTGACAGGTCCCGATTCTCTGGAAACACCATATATTTT.

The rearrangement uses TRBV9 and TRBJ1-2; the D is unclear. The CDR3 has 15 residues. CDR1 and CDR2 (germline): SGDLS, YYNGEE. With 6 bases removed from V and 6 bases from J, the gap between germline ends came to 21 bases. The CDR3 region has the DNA TGTGCCAGCACCCAATCTCACGTCGTTCTTAATGGCTACACCTTC. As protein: CASTQSHVVLNGYTF.

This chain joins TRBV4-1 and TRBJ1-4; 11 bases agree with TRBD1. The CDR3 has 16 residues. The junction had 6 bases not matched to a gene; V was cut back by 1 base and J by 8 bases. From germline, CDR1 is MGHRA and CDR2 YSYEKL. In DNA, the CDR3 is TGCGCCAGCAGCCAAGGCCGGACAGGGGGCGAGGAAAAACTGTTTTTT. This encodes CASSQGRTGGEEKLFF.

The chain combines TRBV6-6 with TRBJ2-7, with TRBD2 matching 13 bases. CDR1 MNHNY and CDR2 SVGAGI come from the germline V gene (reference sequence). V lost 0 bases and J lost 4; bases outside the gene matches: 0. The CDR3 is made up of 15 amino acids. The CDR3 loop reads CASSYSGLAGYEQYV. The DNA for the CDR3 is TGTGCCAGCAGTTACTCGGGACTAGCGGGGTACGAGCAGTACGTC.

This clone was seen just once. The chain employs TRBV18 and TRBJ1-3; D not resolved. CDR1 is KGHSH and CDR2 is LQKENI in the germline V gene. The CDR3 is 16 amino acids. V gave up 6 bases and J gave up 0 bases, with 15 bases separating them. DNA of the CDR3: TGTGCCAGCTCTCTCGATCCTATACTCTCTGGAAACACCATATATTTT. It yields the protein CASSLDPILSGNTIYF.

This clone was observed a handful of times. CDR3 amino acids: CATSRDRLAGTETQYF. CDR3 bases: TGTGCCACCAGCAGAGATCGACTAGCGGGGACCGAGACCCAGTACTTC. V and J are TRBV15 and TRBJ2-5, with 11 bases aligning to TRBD2. V dropped 0 bases and J dropped 5; count of bases not matched to a gene: 5. The germline gives CDR1 LNHNV, CDR2 YYDKDF (reference sequence). This CDR3 contains 16 residues.

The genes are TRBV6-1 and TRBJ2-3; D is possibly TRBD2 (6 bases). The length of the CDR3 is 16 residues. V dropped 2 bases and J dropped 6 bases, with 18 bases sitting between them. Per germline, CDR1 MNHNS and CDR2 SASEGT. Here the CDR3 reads CASSELREILWDTQYF. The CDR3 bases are TGTGCCAGCAGTGAATTGCGGGAAATACTATGGGATACGCAGTATTTT.